The 28 T cell receptor beta chains below all came from one sample that was sequenced in a study of blood T cell repertoires in COVID-19 (dated by TCRdb to the early 2020s). Library generation was performed with the immunoSEQ multiplex PCR assay. The source is immuneACCESS, and TCRdb retained only in-frame sequences with V and J called. Part of the clones is not carried over; for the studies checked, unresolved V genes explain less than half of this, and the remainder is unexplained. Across this sample there are tens of thousands of clones, with more than 60% seen only once. Together, the top ten hold roughly 10% of the sample. Sequenced input: peripheral blood. The source of these receptors is a human donor in a cohort sampled during active COVID-19.

The sample holds one count of this clone. The chain recombines TRBV7-2 with TRBJ2-2, with D possibly matching TRBD1 (5 bases). Germline CDR1 reads SGHTA; CDR2 reads FQGNSA. The length of the CDR3 is 16 residues. Deletions cut 2 bases from V and 4 bases from J, with 14 bases between. CDR3 residues: CASSLRQRYVTGELFF. As DNA, the CDR3 is TGTGCCAGCAGCTTAAGACAGAGATACGTCACCGGGGAGCTGTTTTTT.

The rearrangement uses TRBV2 and TRBJ2-3; 12 bases line up with TRBD2. Germline lookup yields CDR1 SNHLY and CDR2 FYNNEI. The CDR3 sequence is 15 residues long. V shed 10 bases, J shed 4 bases, and the junction held 9 bases outside the gene matches. The CDR3 spells CAITKLAGGADTQYF. As DNA, the CDR3 is TGTGCCATCACCAAACTAGCGGGAGGCGCAGATACGCAGTATTTT.

This clone occurred a few times. V usage is TRBV27 and J usage is TRBJ2-7; TRBD2 matches 7 bases. The CDR3 extends over 12 amino acids. Germline V CDR1 and CDR2: MNHEY, SMNVEV (reference sequence). V trimming: 6 bases; J trimming: 5 bases; junction bases outside the gene matches: 4. The CDR3 region is CASSPTSNEQYF. Written as DNA, the CDR3 is TGTGCCAGCAGCCCGACTAGCAACGAGCAGTACTTC.

The rearrangement uses TRBV4-2 and TRBJ2-3; TRBD2 aligns across 9 bases. The length of the CDR3 is 19 residues. With 0 bases clipped from V and 3 bases from J, the junction kept 13 bases outside the gene matches. CDR1 is LGHNA, CDR2 YNFKEQ, per germline. The CDR3 nucleotides read TGTGCCAGCAGCCAAGATTTATTTATTAGCGGGAGAGGGACAGATACGCAGTATTTT. It encodes CASSQDLFISGRGTDTQYF.

This chain joins TRBV6-2 or TRBV6-3 and TRBJ2-7, with TRBD2 identical over 13 bases. CDR3 length: 19 amino acids. V lost 6 bases, J lost 2 bases, and 16 bases stayed unmatched. Germline V CDR1 and CDR2: MNHEY, SVGEGT. CDR3 in DNA: TGTGCCAGCAGCAACCTCGCTACAGGGACTAGCGGGGAAACCTACGAGCAGTACTTC. It codes for CASSNLATGTSGETYEQYF.

The chain combines TRBV5-1 with TRBJ2-6; D uncertain. The CDR3 runs to 15 residues. Germline CDR1 is SGHRS and CDR2 is YFSETQ. V lost 4 bases and J 0 bases, leaving 8 bases between the germline ends. CDR3 sequence reads: CASSQQLSGANVLTF. CDR3 nucleotides: TGCGCCAGCAGCCAACAGCTCTCTGGGGCCAACGTCCTGACTTTC.

V usage is TRBV4-1 and J usage is TRBJ1-1; TRBD1 is a possible D gene (5 bases). The germline gives CDR1 MGHRA, CDR2 YSYEKL. Trimming removed 5 bases at V and 0 bases at J, with 31 bases between. The CDR3 has 21 residues. The CDR3 loop reads CASSFSSGQGRIVGMNTEAFF. DNA of the CDR3: TGCGCCAGCAGCTTCAGCTCAGGGCAGGGCAGGATCGTAGGCATGAACACTGAAGCTTTCTTT.

CDR3 coding DNA: TGTGCCACCCAACTAGCGGGAGGCGCAGATACGCAGTATTTT. Protein sequence: CATQLAGGADTQYF. The V and J genes are TRBV6-5 and TRBJ2-3; 12 nucleotides match TRBD2. The CDR3 covers 14 residues. V dropped 10 bases and J dropped 4; count of bases not matched to a gene: 6. CDR1 MNHEY and CDR2 SVGAGI come from the germline V gene.

V gene TRBV28 combines with J gene TRBJ2-2; D is ambiguous. This CDR3 contains 13 residues. With 1 base removed from V and 4 bases from J, the gap between germline ends came to 4 bases. From germline, CDR1 is MDHEN and CDR2 SYDVKM. As DNA, the CDR3 is TGTGCCAGCAGTTTATCAGGCACCGGGGAGCTGTTTTTT. Amino acids: CASSLSGTGELFF. The complete variable domain, with remaining parts taken from reference TRBV28 and TRBJ2-2, reads DVKVTQSSRYLVKRTGEKVFLECVQDMDHENMFWYRQDPGLGLRLIYFSYDVKMKEKGDIPEGYSVSREKKERFSLILESASTNQTSMYLCASSLSGTGELFFGEGSRLTVL.

The rearrangement uses TRBV11-1 and TRBJ1-3; D gene ambiguous. Germline V gene sequence: CDR1 SGHAT, CDR2 FQDESV (reference sequence). With 5 bases removed from V and 4 bases from J, the gap between germline ends came to 12 bases. The CDR3 totals 14 residues. For the CDR3, the DNA is TGTGCCAGCAGCCGCAGCGACGGGGGAAACACCATATATTTT. This sequence encodes CASSRSDGGNTIYF.

This chain uses TRBV5-1 with TRBJ2-3; 10 bases match TRBD2. Germline loops: CDR1 SGHRS, CDR2 YFSETQ. With V trimmed by 3 bases and J by 3 bases, 7 bases remained unmatched. This CDR3 contains 16 residues. In nucleotides, the CDR3 is TGCGCCAGCAGCTACCGACTAGCGGGCTTGACAGATACGCAGTATTTT. Its protein product is CASSYRLAGLTDTQYF.

The chain uses TRBV27 and TRBJ2-1; D gene ambiguous. This CDR3 is 13 amino acids long. The germline CDR1 and CDR2 sequences are MNHEY and SMNVEV (reference sequence). V was clipped by 0 bases and J by 5 bases, with 5 bases between them. CDR3 sequence reads: CASSLSSDNEQFF. CDR3 nucleotides: TGTGCCAGCAGTTTATCGTCAGACAATGAGCAGTTCTTC.

The DNA of the CDR3 is TGTGCCAGTAGCTTGACCGCGGGTCTGAACACTGAAGCTTTCTTT. Its translation is CASSLTAGLNTEAFF. The chain combines TRBV19 with TRBJ1-1, with D unclear. From germline, CDR1 is LNHDA and CDR2 SQIVND (reference sequence). The V gene lost 6 bases and the J gene lost 0 bases, with 14 bases spanning the gap. The CDR3 loop spans 15 amino acids.

This clone was seen only a few times. CDR3 sequence (DNA): TGTGCCAGCAGTTACGCAGGGGACCACGAGCAGTACTTC. Translated: CASSYAGDHEQYF. V is TRBV6-5 and J is TRBJ2-7, with D possibly being TRBD1 (6 bases). The V gene lost 2 bases and the J gene lost 5 bases, with 10 bases spanning the gap. The germline gives CDR1 MNHEY, CDR2 SVGAGI. This CDR3 is built from 13 residues.

This clone was counted a single time. The chain has TRBV9 and TRBJ2-1; tentative D call: TRBD2 (5 bases). V lost 0 bases, J lost 0 bases, and 13 bases lay in between. The CDR3 runs to 17 residues. The germline V gene encodes CDR1 SGDLS and CDR2 YYNGEE. Here the CDR3 reads CASSVGGSASSYNEQFF. The CDR3 DNA follows: TGTGCCAGCAGCGTAGGGGGTAGCGCGAGCTCCTACAATGAGCAGTTCTTC.

The chain links TRBV30 to TRBJ2-7, with a weak D call TRBD2 (6 bases). V was clipped by 3 bases and J by 6 bases, with 9 bases between them. Germline V lookup: CDR1 GTSNPN, CDR2 SVGIG (reference sequence). CDR3 size: 11 residues. The CDR3 coding sequence is TGTGCCTGGAGGGGGGAGGCCGAGCAGTACTTC. Translation gives CAWRGEAEQYF.

The CDR3, as DNA: TGTGCCAGCAGCTTAATGGGGACAGGGGGCTTGGATGGCTACACCTTC. Translation gives CASSLMGTGGLDGYTF. The chain links TRBV11-2 to TRBJ1-2, with 12 bases that match TRBD1. Trimming took 2 bases from V and 6 from J; bases not matched to a gene: 7. Germline CDR1 is SGHAT and CDR2 is FQNNGV. This CDR3 spans 16 amino acids.

This sequence joins TRBV5-5 and TRBJ1-6; a weak D match, TRBD1 (5 bases). V was trimmed by 4 bases and J by 10 bases, leaving 21 bases between them. The CDR3 is 16 amino acids. CDR1 and CDR2 (germline): SGHKS, YYEKEE (reference sequence). The CDR3 bases are TGTGCCAGCAGCCCCCAGGGATTGGGGCTGAACTCACCCCTCCACTTT. The encoded protein is CASSPQGLGLNSPLHF.

The chain is built from TRBV28 and TRBJ2-7; TRBD2 aligns across 8 bases. Germline assignment: CDR1 MDHEN and CDR2 SYDVKM. CDR3 size: 14 residues. With V trimmed by 5 bases and J by 0 bases, 3 bases remained unmatched. The CDR3 sequence is CASSSGGSSYEQYF. DNA for the CDR3: TGTGCCAGCAGTAGCGGGGGTAGCTCCTACGAGCAGTACTTC.

The DNA of the CDR3 is TGTGCCAGCAGCCCCCGGGGCGGAGGGGGGGGTGAGCAGTTCTTC. It specifies CASSPRGGGGGEQFF. The chain has TRBV7-2 and TRBJ2-1, with a weak D call TRBD2 (7 bases). Trimming left V 5 bases short and J 9 bases short, with 20 bases between. This CDR3 is 15 amino acids long. The V gene's germline CDR1 is SGHTA and CDR2 FQGNSA.

This chain connects TRBV24-1 to TRBJ2-3; 7 bases map to TRBD1. The CDR3 is made up of 16 amino acids. The V gene's germline CDR1 is KGHDR and CDR2 SFDVKD. The junction had 7 bases not matched to a gene; V was cut back by 2 bases and J by 3 bases. CDR3 nucleotide sequence: TGTGCCACCAGTGATTGGGCAGGGGGTAAAACAGATACGCAGTATTTT. Translated, it gives CATSDWAGGKTDTQYF.

This chain's CDR3 is CASRRERESHNEQFF. CDR3 DNA: TGCGCCAGCAGGAGAGAGCGGGAGAGCCACAATGAGCAGTTCTTC. This sequence joins TRBV10-2 and TRBJ2-1; 8 positions agree with TRBD2. Trimming at V came to 6 bases and at J to 5 bases, leaving 9 bases not matched to a gene. This CDR3 is built from 15 residues. Germline V gene lookup returns CDR1 WSHSY and CDR2 SAAADI.

The chain recombines TRBV30 with TRBJ2-5; no definite D call. Deletions cut 7 bases from V and 0 bases from J, with 21 bases between. The CDR3 runs 16 residues. The germline V gene has CDR1 GTSNPN and CDR2 SVGIG (reference sequence). CDR3 sequence: CASTQAEYTNQETQYF. CDR3 coding DNA: TGTGCCTCAACCCAGGCAGAGTATACCAACCAAGAGACCCAGTACTTC. The full variable domain, rest sourced from reference TRBV30 and TRBJ2-5, is SQTIHQWPATLVQPVGSPLSLECTVEGTSNPNLYWYRQAAGRGLQLLFYSVGIGQISSEVPQNLSASRPQDRQFILSSKKLLLSDSGFYLCASTQAEYTNQETQYFGPGTRLLVL.

The chain employs TRBV19 and TRBJ1-6; no definite D call. The CDR3 length is 14 residues. Germline V gene data show CDR1 as LNHDA and CDR2 as SQIVND (reference sequence). Trimming pared 7 bases from V and 0 bases from J, leaving 7 bases between. The CDR3 DNA is TGTGCCAGTATGGCGGGCTCCTATAATTCACCCCTCCACTTT. It codes for CASMAGSYNSPLHF.

This chain links TRBV19 with TRBJ2-3; TRBD2 matches 9 bases. Losses at the gene ends were 8 bases for V and 8 bases for J; bases not matched to a gene: 11. Germline V gene sequence: CDR1 LNHDA, CDR2 SQIVND (reference sequence). The CDR3 has 14 amino acids. The CDR3 coding sequence is TGTGCCAGTTTTAGCGGGAGTGAGCGCGGTACGCAGTATTTT. It yields the protein CASFSGSERGTQYF.

V and J are TRBV28 and TRBJ1-2; 9 nucleotides line up with TRBD1. Germline CDR1 reads MDHEN; CDR2 reads SYDVKM. The CDR3 totals 15 residues. The J segment lost 8 bases and the V segment lost 3 bases, leaving 10 bases of the junction unmatched. The CDR3 spells CASSFPGQGKGGYTF. In DNA, the CDR3 is TGTGCCAGCAGTTTTCCGGGACAGGGTAAAGGGGGCTACACCTTC.

CDR3 nucleotides: TGTGCCAGCAGCCAGGTAGCGGGATTTAGCACAGATACGCAGTATTTT. It is translated as CASSQVAGFSTDTQYF. This sequence joins TRBV3-1 (or the pseudogene TRBV3-2) and TRBJ2-3, with 8 bases that match TRBD2. Unmatched junction bases numbered 5, after V lost 3 bases and J lost 0 bases. CDR3 length: 16 residues. CDR1 and CDR2 (germline): LGHDT, YNNKEL (reference sequence).

The chain has TRBV6-5 and TRBJ2-2; TRBD1 is a possible D gene (6 bases). Germline V gene lookup returns CDR1 MNHEY and CDR2 SVGAGI. The CDR3 is 15 amino acids. The ends were cut back, 6 bases at V and 1 base at J, with 12 bases in the middle. CDR3 in amino acids: CASRRTQGNTGELFF. CDR3 DNA sequence: TGTGCCAGCAGACGTACACAGGGGAACACCGGGGAGCTGTTTTTT.